The 10 T cell receptor beta chains below were found in one sample sequenced in a study of cytomegalovirus exposure and HLA in healthy donors. Some clones are missing from TCRdb's copy, which holds only in-frame ones; the method was immunoSEQ multiplex PCR. There are about 120,000 clones in the sample; 89% occur only once, and around 1.3% lies in the top ten. The sample was PBMCs. The receptors shown here come from a woman aged 18-29 years in good health and CMV-seronegative.

The J gene is TRBJ1-2, the V gene TRBV10-3, with D possibly matching TRBD1 (5 bases). The V end lost 3 bases, the J end lost 2 bases, and 10 bases lay between the germline ends. The CDR3 has 14 residues. Germline V gene lookup returns CDR1 ENHRY and CDR2 SYGVKD. CDR3: CAISDRGVNYGYTF. CDR3 sequence (DNA): TGTGCCATCAGTGACCGGGGGGTAAACTATGGCTACACCTTC.

As DNA, the CDR3 is TGTGCCAGCAGCTTGGCGCAGGGGAGTGGCGATGAGCAGTTCTTC. Protein: CASSLAQGSGDEQFF. The rearrangement uses TRBV7-2 and TRBJ2-1; weak D call: TRBD1 (6 bases). CDR3 length equals 15 residues. The germline V gene has CDR1 SGHTA and CDR2 FQGNSA. Trimming left V 3 bases short and J 8 bases short, with 17 bases between.

The rearrangement joins TRBV6-5 to TRBJ2-1; TRBD2 is a possible D gene (5 bases). Germline loops: CDR1 MNHEY, CDR2 SVGAGI. The CDR3 is made up of 15 amino acids. V was shortened by 6 bases and J by 6 bases, with 18 bases between the two germline ends. CDR3: CASRLALGSRNEQFF. For the CDR3, the DNA is TGTGCCAGCAGACTCGCTTTGGGGAGTCGCAATGAGCAGTTCTTC.

The chain links TRBV5-1 to TRBJ1-1; TRBD1 matches at 7 bases. There are 15 residues in the CDR3. The germline CDR1 and CDR2 sequences are SGHRS and YFSETQ. The V and J ends lost 0 bases and 1 base, in that order; junction bases with no gene match: 3. The CDR3 region is CASSLGGGANTEAFF. In DNA, the CDR3 is TGCGCCAGCAGCTTGGGAGGGGGCGCGAACACTGAAGCTTTCTTT.

CDR3 in amino acids: CASSVTGHNEQFF. CDR3 in DNA: TGTGCCAGCAGTGTTACAGGGCACAATGAGCAGTTCTTC. The chain links TRBV2 to TRBJ2-1, with D possibly TRBD1 on 6 matching bases. V lost 4 bases to trimming and J lost 5 bases, with 9 bases between them. CDR1 and CDR2 (germline): SNHLY, FYNNEI. The CDR3 contains 13 residues.

This clone has more than one count but fewer than ten. This sequence joins TRBV9 and TRBJ1-2; the D is unclear. The CDR3 extends over 15 amino acids. V lost 0 bases to trimming and J lost 5 bases, with 14 bases between them. CDR1 is SGDLS and CDR2 is YYNGEE in the germline V gene. The DNA of the CDR3 is TGTGCCAGCAGCGTAGGTTTCAGGCTGGGTTATGGCTACACCTTC. It translates to CASSVGFRLGYGYTF.

Note on this clone: The identical CDR3 is also encoded by other nucleotide sequences in the sample. This rearrangement joins TRBV6-5 to TRBJ1-1; possible D gene TRBD1, 6 bases. CDR1 MNHEY and CDR2 SVGAGI come from the germline V gene. V lost 6 bases and J 1 base, leaving 9 bases between the germline ends. The CDR3 covers 13 residues. CDR3 DNA sequence: TGTGCCAGCAGCCCGACAGGGAACACTGAAGCTTTCTTT. Encoded protein: CASSPTGNTEAFF.

On this clone itself: Germline is not matched at one junction end, which may reflect a read error. V and J are TRBV7-7 and TRBJ2-5; D could derive from TRBD1 or TRBD2 (6 bases each). Germline CDR1 is SSHAT and CDR2 is FNYEAQ (reference sequence). This CDR3 region has 15 residues. CDR3 DNA: TGTGCTAGCAGCTTAGGGGGGACTGGGTCAGAGACCCAGTACTTC. It yields the protein CASSLGGTGSETQYF. The variable domain in full, completed from reference TRBV7-7 and TRBJ2-5, reads GAGVSQSPRYKVTKRGQDVTLRCDPISSHATLYWYQQALGQGPEFLTYFNYEAQPDKSGLPSDRFSAERPEGSISTLTIQRTEQRDSAMYRCASSLGGTGSETQYFGPGTRLLVL.

This sequence joins TRBV6-6 and TRBJ1-1, with D possibly TRBD1 on 6 matching bases. Germline assignment: CDR1 MNHNY and CDR2 SVGAGI (reference sequence). The CDR3 is made up of 14 amino acids. V lost 7 bases and J 1 base, leaving 13 bases between the germline ends. The CDR3 spells CASMIWGRNTEAFF. The CDR3 region has the DNA TGTGCCAGCATGATCTGGGGGCGGAACACTGAAGCTTTCTTT.

The chain carries TRBV4-1 and TRBJ2-4; D possibly corresponds to TRBD1 (6 bases). Germline V lookup: CDR1 MGHRA, CDR2 YSYEKL. The CDR3 loop spans 15 amino acids. Trimming left V 1 base short and J 6 bases short, with 13 bases between. The CDR3 region has the DNA TGCGCCAGCAGCCAAGGGGGGCTAACCAGAAACATTCAGTACTTC. Its translation: CASSQGGLTRNIQYF.